This T cell receptor (beta chain) came from a study of T cell responses to AZD1222 COVID-19 vaccine. Study-wide results and limits: Increases in Spike-specific TCR breadth and depth were seen after two AZD1222 doses. White British donors predominated, females outnumbered males, and clonal diversity was possibly underestimated. Unmutated variant regions reportedly attract nearly half of all spike-specific TCRs. Just a handful of AZD1222 recipients tested seropositive at baseline.

A word on this clone: Antigen specificity is unknown.

The data were produced by immunoSEQ multiplex PCR, yet TCRdb's version contains in-frame clones alone and is incomplete. The repertoire holds roughly 120,000 clones, 88% seen once, with 9.5% to 15% in the top ten. Trimming pared 2 bases from V and 5 bases from J, leaving 10 bases between. Germline CDR1 GTSNPN, CDR2 SVGIG (reference sequence). The CDR3 runs 14 residues. This material consisted of peripheral blood, taken on day 0 of MenACWY control vaccination. This clonotype originated in an adult in good health. This chain joins TRBV30 and TRBJ1-6, with D maybe TRBD1 (6 bases). CDR3 bases: TGTGCCTGGAGTCCGGGGACAAATAATTCACCCCTCCACTTT. Translated: CAWSPGTNNSPLHF.